This T cell receptor beta chain comes out of a study of T-cell reconstitution after alpha-beta-depleted transplantation in children (dated by TCRdb to between 2015 and 2016). With regard to the full study: The study quantitatively tracked T-cell immune reconstitution after TCRalphabeta/CD19-depleted allogeneic hematopoietic cell transplantation in children using TCR repertoire profiling.

What the study reported, not specific to this receptor: Apparently early alphabetaT-cell count recovery about two months after transplant reportedly relied on only several hundred rapidly expanded clones derived from non-depleted graft cells. The high TCRbeta diversity at day 60 in some patients was ascribed to recipient T cells and intrathymic progenitors that had survived conditioning. Hyperexpanded clone frequencies declined over subsequent months; after one year, T-cell counts and TCRbeta diversity were mostly attributed to newly produced T cells.

The method was PCR. The run used an Illumina HiSeq 2500. To normalize quantification of the TCRbeta repertoire, the TCR libraries were built with molecular barcoding that relied on unique molecular identifiers. Using fastp at Q25 and MiXCR, TCRdb reprocessed the public reads and kept productive beta chains. Under each unique CDR3 protein, matching rows form one entry showing the most common genes and DNA. The sample yields 530,000 or so distinct CDR3 sequences; roughly a quarter were counted once. The ten largest clonotypes hold around a third of the sample. The treatment or condition tag for this specimen amounts to: allogeneic hematopoietic cell transplantation with graft depleted of TCRalphabeta T cells and CD19 B cells. TCRalphabeta/CD19-depleted allogeneic hematopoietic cell grafts were given to the transplant recipients, all of whom were children. This clonotype has more than one count but fewer than ten. What this receptor recognizes is not known. No base qualities exist here, and no much larger clone lies one base off it.

The receptor was isolated from a boy younger than two with Wiskott-Aldrich syndrome, due to receive a stem cell transplant. The sample here was PBMCs, taken before TCRalphabeta/CD19-depleted stem cell transplant.

DNA sequence: TGTGCCAGCAGCGACCCCAGGGGGAAATCTCTCGAGCAGTACTTC. It is translated as CASSDPRGKSLEQYF. This receptor chain uses TRBV28 and TRBJ2-7; TRBD1 lines up with 7 middle nucleotides. Unmatched junction bases come to 14, with V trimmed by 6 bases and J by 6 bases. Spanning cysteine to phenylalanine, the CDR3 consists of 15 amino acids. The CDR3 DNA has 45 bases and is translated from base 1. The germline V gene specifies MDHEN as CDR1 and SYDVKM as CDR2.